The rows below give T cell receptor beta chains drawn from one sample of a study of OX40 agonist ivuxolimab in advanced cancers. The protocol was immunoSEQ multiplex PCR, while the TCRdb copy is restricted to in-frame clones and leaves out a portion. Of tens of thousands of clones detected, roughly 84% appear once; the ten largest clones hold about 0.32%. The sample in question was CD4+ or CD8+ T cells sorted from blood, obtained in a trial of the OX40 agonist ivuxolimab. The source is an adult with an advanced solid tumor such as melanoma, head and neck, liver or kidney cancer. CDR3s include the opening cysteine and the closing phenylalanine or tryptophan. A D gene is named only where the DNA matches it firmly. Not all rows give a size; the values are once, few, many and, for expanded clones, a class.

TRBJ2-5 TRBV7-2 TRBD1 NA CASSPMGQGTETQYF TGTGCCAGCAGCCCAATGGGACAGGGTACGGAGACCCAGTACTTC
TRBJ2-1 TRBV5-1 TRBD2 NA CASSFHSGLAGGNEQFF TGCGCCAGCAGCTTCCACTCCGGACTAGCGGGAGGAAATGAGCAGTTCTTC
TRBJ1-1 TRBV5-1 NA NA CASGPGITIAEAFF TGCGCCAGCGGTCCGGGGATAACAATCGCTGAAGCTTTCTTT
TRBJ2-1 TRBV9 NA NA CASSVQDSSYNEQFF TGTGCCAGCAGCGTCCAGGACAGCTCCTACAATGAGCAGTTCTTC
TRBJ1-4 TRBV29-1 NA NA CSVGGTLNEKLFF TGCAGCGTTGGCGGGACCTTAAATGAAAAACTGTTTTTT
TRBJ2-2 TRBV5-1 NA NA CASSLETNTGELFF TGCGCCAGCAGCTTGGAAACGAACACCGGGGAGCTGTTTTTT
TRBJ2-5 TRBV5-4 TRBD2 once CASSPTSGNPRDQYF TGTGCCAGCAGCCCTACTAGCGGGAACCCCCGGGACCAGTACTTC
TRBJ1-6 TRBV6-1 NA NA CASDSIYNSPLHF TGTGCCAGCGACAGTATCTATAATTCACCCCTCCACTTT
TRBJ2-2 TRBV4-1 TRBD2 NA CASSQRSILAGLNTGELFF TGCGCCAGCAGCCAACGATCGATACTAGCGGGCTTGAACACCGGGGAGCTGTTTTTT
TRBJ2-1 TRBV5-1 TRBD1 NA CASSSWTGANEQFF TGCGCCAGCAGCTCTTGGACAGGGGCCAATGAGCAGTTCTTC
TRBJ1-4 TRBV30 NA NA CAWSVSEVGSEKLFF TGTGCCTGGAGTGTATCGGAGGTGGGCTCTGAAAAACTGTTTTTT
TRBJ2-5 TRBV4-1 NA NA CASSRTGAPAGETQYF TGCGCCAGCAGCCGAACCGGGGCCCCGGCCGGCGAGACCCAGTACTTC
TRBJ2-1 TRBV28 NA NA CASSLSVPEQFF TGTGCCAGCAGTTTATCAGTTCCTGAGCAGTTCTTC
TRBJ1-2 TRBV28 TRBD1 NA CASSPGGVGGYTF TGTGCCAGCAGTCCAGGGGGAGTGGGTGGCTACACCTTC
TRBJ2-1 TRBV2 NA NA CASSYLDSINEQFF TGTGCCAGCAGTTACCTTGATAGCATCAATGAGCAGTTCTTC
TRBJ1-2 TRBV6-5 NA NA CASSYGHGYTF TGTGCCAGCAGTTACGGGCATGGCTACACCTTC
TRBJ1-2 TRBV5-1 NA medium-sized CASSLTADGYTF TGCGCCAGCAGCTTGACGGCAGATGGCTACACCTTC
TRBJ2-5 TRBV6-1 TRBD2 once CASLQRTSGTGTQYF TGTGCCAGCCTGCAGCGCACTAGCGGCACGGGGACCCAGTACTTC
TRBJ2-2 TRBV9 TRBD1 NA CASSVRGTGDSGELFF TGTGCCAGCAGCGTACGCGGGACAGGGGATTCCGGGGAGCTGTTTTTT
TRBJ1-1 TRBV6-5 NA NA CASSYSIIGQRTEAFF TGTGCCAGCAGTTACTCGATTATAGGCCAGAGAACTGAAGCTTTCTTT
TRBJ2-3 TRBV7-9 NA NA CASSATDTQYF TGTGCCAGCAGCGCCACAGATACGCAGTATTTT
TRBJ2-7 TRBV7-2 NA NA CASSLGSGPTYEQYF TGTGCCAGCAGCTTAGGGTCAGGGCCCACCTACGAGCAGTACTTC
TRBJ1-2 TRBV5-1 TRBD1 NA CASSLGGTGDYRYTF TGCGCCAGCAGCTTGGGCGGGACAGGGGACTATCGCTACACCTTC
TRBJ2-3 TRBV29-1 NA NA CSVVFGGPDTQYF TGCAGCGTTGTTTTCGGGGGGCCAGATACGCAGTATTTT
TRBJ1-1 TRBV11-3 NA NA CASSHPGVPEAFF TGTGCCAGCAGTCACCCGGGGGTGCCTGAAGCTTTCTTT
TRBJ2-1 TRBV28 TRBD1 NA CASSFSGTGGFNEQFF TGTGCCAGCAGTTTCTCTGGGACAGGCGGGTTCAATGAGCAGTTCTTC
TRBJ2-6 TRBV5-1 NA NA CASSFGSSGANVLTF TGCGCCAGCAGCTTCGGGAGCTCTGGGGCCAACGTCCTGACTTTC
TRBJ2-3 TRBV19 TRBD2 NA CASNPASGGAFPQYF TGTGCCAGTAACCCCGCTAGCGGGGGGGCCTTTCCCCAGTATTTT
TRBJ2-3 TRBV28 NA NA CASSLYVRNTQYF TGTGCCAGCAGTTTATATGTCAGGAATACGCAGTATTTT
TRBJ1-5 TRBV6-5 NA NA CASSLRWGDQPQHF TGTGCCAGCAGCCTGAGGTGGGGGGATCAGCCCCAGCATTTT
TRBJ1-1 TRBV28 NA few CASSLWGDTREAFF TGTGCCAGCAGTCTATGGGGGGACACTAGGGAAGCTTTCTTT
TRBJ1-2 TRBV5-1 NA NA CASSWDGNYGYTF TGCGCCAGCAGCTGGGACGGGAACTATGGCTACACCTTC
TRBJ1-2 TRBV20-1 NA NA CSAPVGGYTF TGCAGTGCCCCCGTAGGCGGCTACACCTTC
TRBJ1-2 TRBV11-2 NA NA CASTEQGQGGYTF TGTGCCAGCACCGAACAGGGTCAGGGTGGCTACACCTTC
TRBJ2-1 TRBV7-2 TRBD2 NA CASSLRGGFYNEQFF TGTGCCAGCAGCTTACGGGGGGGCTTTTACAATGAGCAGTTCTTC
TRBJ1-1 TRBV4-1 NA NA CASSQDQGRNTEAFF TGCGCCAGCAGCCAAGATCAGGGGAGGAACACTGAAGCTTTCTTT
TRBJ2-7 TRBV18 TRBD1 NA CASSGTGGNEQYF TGTGCCAGCTCAGGGACAGGGGGTAACGAGCAGTACTTC
TRBJ1-1 TRBV7-9 NA once CASSFLPNTEAFF TGTGCCAGCAGCTTTCTCCCGAACACTGAAGCTTTCTTT
TRBJ2-2 TRBV2 NA NA CASSQGRGTGELFF TGTGCCAGCAGTCAGGGGAGGGGCACCGGGGAGCTGTTTTTT
TRBJ2-1 TRBV7-9 TRBD2 once CASSFPLAGANEQFF TGTGCCAGCAGCTTCCCCCTAGCGGGAGCCAATGAGCAGTTCTTC
TRBJ2-7 TRBV19 TRBD2 NA CASSLSSGRVYEQYF TGTGCCAGTAGTTTGTCTAGCGGGAGGGTCTACGAGCAGTACTTC
TRBJ1-1 TRBV6-1 NA NA CASSEGREYTEAFF TGTGCCAGCAGTGAAGGGCGGGAGTACACTGAAGCTTTCTTT
TRBJ1-3 TRBV5-6 NA NA CASSFGTVSGNTIYF TGTGCCAGCAGCTTTGGCACGGTCTCTGGAAACACCATATATTTT
TRBJ1-6 TRBV7-9 NA NA CASSSGGGNSPLHF TGTGCCAGCAGCTCAGGAGGGGGAAATTCACCCCTCCACTTT
TRBJ1-4 TRBV11-3 NA NA CASSGAGGPSEKLFF TGTGCCAGCAGCGGAGCGGGGGGCCCTAGTGAAAAACTGTTTTTT
TRBJ1-3 TRBV2 NA few CASSETASSSGNTIYF TGTGCCAGCAGTGAAACCGCCAGCAGCTCTGGAAACACCATATATTTT
TRBJ1-2 TRBV4-1 TRBD1 NA CASSQARGSYSYGYTF TGCGCCAGCAGCCAAGCCAGGGGGAGCTACTCCTATGGCTACACCTTC
TRBJ2-6 TRBV27 TRBD1 NA CASSFGQGATGANVLTF TGTGCCAGCAGTTTTGGGCAGGGGGCAACTGGGGCCAACGTCCTGACTTTC
TRBJ1-1 TRBV6-1 NA NA CASTASNPPEAFF TGTGCCAGCACCGCCTCCAATCCACCTGAAGCTTTCTTT
TRBJ1-1 TRBV5-1 NA NA CASSFPPPLDTEAFF TGCGCCAGCAGCTTCCCGCCTCCTTTAGACACTGAAGCTTTCTTT
TRBJ2-7 TRBV30 TRBD2 NA CAWRAELAGWYEQYF TGTGCCTGGAGGGCCGAACTAGCGGGATGGTACGAGCAGTACTTC
TRBJ2-3 TRBV28 NA NA CASRRTDTQYF TGTGCCAGCCGACGCACAGATACGCAGTATTTT
TRBJ2-2 TRBV5-1 TRBD1 NA CASSGDRTGELFF TGCGCCAGCAGCGGGGACAGGACCGGGGAGCTGTTTTTT
TRBJ2-7 TRBV6-5 NA NA CATFRDVGYEQYF TGTGCCACCTTCCGGGACGTTGGCTACGAGCAGTACTTC
TRBJ2-3 TRBV27 NA once CAGARCTDTQYF TGTGCCGGTGCCCGGTGCACAGATACGCAGTATTTT
TRBJ1-2 TRBV7-2 NA NA CASSLNWANYGYTF TGTGCCAGCAGCTTAAATTGGGCAAACTATGGCTACACCTTC
TRBJ2-7 TRBV28 TRBD2 NA CASSAARTSGRGKYEQYF TGTGCCAGCAGTGCCGCCCGGACTAGCGGGAGAGGAAAATACGAGCAGTACTTC